This T cell receptor beta chain emerged from a study of shared clonotypes between healthy human individuals. Overall study context: Participating donors consisted of a couple of women and a few men aged 18 to 49.

Only in-frame clones appear in the TCRdb table, and some are missing; sequencing was by immunoSEQ multiplex PCR. In the table there are about 820,000 clones, 90% to 95% of which are singletons. Germline V gives CDR1 MNHEY, CDR2 SMNVEV (reference sequence). Trimming cost V 5 bases and J 0 bases; bases outside gene matches: 10. The CDR3 runs to 17 residues. There are a few counts of this clone. Its specificity is not known. CD45RO negativity and positive selection for CCR7 defined naive CD8 cells, a population that excluded terminally differentiated effector memory CD45RA+ cells. Study-wide findings and caveats: Sampling covered blood only; tissue repertoires likely differ. Rarefaction analysis demonstrated incomplete sorted-subset sequencing notwithstanding large depth.

This chain links TRBV27 with TRBJ2-1; 7 nucleotides match TRBD1. What was sequenced was naive CD8+ T cells sorted from blood. This TCR came from a man aged 25 to 40 in good health. The CDR3 coding sequence is TGTGCCAGCAGTACCCGGGACAGAGGCTTCTCCTACAATGAGCAGTTCTTC. This sequence encodes CASSTRDRGFSYNEQFF.